The sequence of this TCR beta chain was determined in a study of metastatic and nonmetastatic thyroid tumors. Study-wide points: Benign nodules were reported to have significantly lower TCR beta diversity than malignant thyroid tumors, in blood and tumor.

Via MiXCR, TCRdb re-called the PCR reads. The table has tens of thousands of clones, approximately 12% seen once. Ahead of thyroid surgery, no patient had received treatment of any kind. This clone has ten or more counts. The antigen is not known. The CDR3 covers 14 residues. Trimming at V came to 3 bases and at J to 10 bases, leaving 10 bases not matched to a gene. Germline CDR1 reads LNHDA; CDR2 reads SQIVND (reference sequence). V is TRBV19 and J is TRBJ1-2, with 8 nucleotides matching TRBD1. Sequencing was carried out using blood. The sequence was collected from a female donor with papillary thyroid cancer or a benign thyroid nodule (not recorded which). Some clones in this sample may be carry-over from other donors' samples. CDR3: CASSIWTGLGDYTF. The CDR3 DNA is TGTGCCAGTAGTATTTGGACAGGGCTTGGCGACTACACCTTC.